This T cell receptor beta chain was captured by sequencing in a study of cytomegalovirus exposure and HLA in healthy donors. The germline gives CDR1 SGDLS, CDR2 YYNGEE. The CDR3 is made up of 13 amino acids. Trimming pared 0 bases from V and 5 bases from J, leaving 8 bases between. In the PCR, 60 Vbeta and 13 Jbeta primers were used. Produced via immunoSEQ multiplex PCR; TCRdb's table is partial and in-frame only. The sample has 60,000 or so clones, around 92% seen once. On this clone itself: The antigen is not known.

Study-wide results and limits: Reportedly, a later analysis found an Asian-associated ancestry cluster had fewer N-insertions than the approximately 700-donor mean. In a later analysis, at a false discovery rate of 0.05, 17,000 or so TCR beta sequences matched HLA alleles. The HLA-A and HLA-B alleles of most subjects were reportedly predicted accurately from TCR beta sequences.

The sequence was obtained from a man aged 25-45 years in good health and CMV-seropositive. This chain joins TRBV9 and TRBJ1-2; TRBD1 might be the D (5 bases). The sequencing input was PBMCs. The CDR3 protein is CASSVGRGYGYTF. In DNA, the CDR3 is TGTGCCAGCAGCGTAGGAAGGGGATATGGCTACACCTTC.